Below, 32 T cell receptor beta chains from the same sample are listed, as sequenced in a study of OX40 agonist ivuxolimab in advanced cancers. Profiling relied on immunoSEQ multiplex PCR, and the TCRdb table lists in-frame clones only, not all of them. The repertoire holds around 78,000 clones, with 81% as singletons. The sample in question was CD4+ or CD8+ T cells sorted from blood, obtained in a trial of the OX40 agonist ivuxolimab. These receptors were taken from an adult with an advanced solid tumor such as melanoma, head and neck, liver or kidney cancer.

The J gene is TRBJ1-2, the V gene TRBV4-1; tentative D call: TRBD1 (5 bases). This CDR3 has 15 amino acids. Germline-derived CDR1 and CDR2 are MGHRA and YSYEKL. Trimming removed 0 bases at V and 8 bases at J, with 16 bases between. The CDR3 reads CASSQDRTPGGGYTF. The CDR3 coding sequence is TGCGCCAGCAGCCAAGATAGGACACCCGGCGGCGGCTACACCTTC.

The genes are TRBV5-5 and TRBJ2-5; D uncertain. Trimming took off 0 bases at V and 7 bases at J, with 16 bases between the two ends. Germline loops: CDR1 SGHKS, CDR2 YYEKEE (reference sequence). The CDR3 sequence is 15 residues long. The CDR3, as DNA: TGTGCCAGCAGCTTGGCCGGTGAGCCCGGTGGGACCCAGTACTTC. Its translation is CASSLAGEPGGTQYF.

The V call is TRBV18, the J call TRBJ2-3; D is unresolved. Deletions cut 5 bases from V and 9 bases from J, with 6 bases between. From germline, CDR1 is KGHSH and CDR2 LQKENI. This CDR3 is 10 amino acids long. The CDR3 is CASSAETQYF. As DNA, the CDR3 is TGTGCCAGCTCAGCCGAGACGCAGTATTTT.

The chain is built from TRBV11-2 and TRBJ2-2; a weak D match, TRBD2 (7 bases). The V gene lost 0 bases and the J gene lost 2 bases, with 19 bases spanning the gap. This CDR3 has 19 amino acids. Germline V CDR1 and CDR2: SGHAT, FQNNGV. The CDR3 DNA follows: TGTGCCAGCAGCTTAGAACGTGGCGGGGGCCCAACCAACACCGGGGAGCTGTTTTTT. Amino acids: CASSLERGGGPTNTGELFF.

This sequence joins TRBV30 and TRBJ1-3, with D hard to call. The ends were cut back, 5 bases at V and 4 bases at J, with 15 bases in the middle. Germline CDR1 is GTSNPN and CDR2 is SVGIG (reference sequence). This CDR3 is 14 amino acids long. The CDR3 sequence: CAWDIGSGGNTIYF. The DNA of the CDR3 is TGTGCCTGGGACATTGGGAGTGGGGGAAACACCATATATTTT.

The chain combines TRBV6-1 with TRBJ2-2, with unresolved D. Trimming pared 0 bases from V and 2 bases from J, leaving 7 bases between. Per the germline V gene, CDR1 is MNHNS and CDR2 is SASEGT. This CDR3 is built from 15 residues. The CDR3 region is CASSEARHNTGELFF. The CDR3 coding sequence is TGTGCCAGCAGTGAAGCGCGGCACAACACCGGGGAGCTGTTTTTT.

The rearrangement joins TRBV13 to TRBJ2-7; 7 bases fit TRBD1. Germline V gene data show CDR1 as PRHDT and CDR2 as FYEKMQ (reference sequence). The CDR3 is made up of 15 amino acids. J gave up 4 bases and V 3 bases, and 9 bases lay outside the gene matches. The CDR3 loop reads CASSLGPGQLYEQYF. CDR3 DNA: TGTGCCAGCAGCTTGGGGCCGGGACAGCTTTACGAGCAGTACTTC.

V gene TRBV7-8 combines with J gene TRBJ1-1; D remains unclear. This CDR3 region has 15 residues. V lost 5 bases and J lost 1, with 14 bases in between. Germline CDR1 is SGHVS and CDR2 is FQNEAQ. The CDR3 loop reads CASSRETATNTEAFF. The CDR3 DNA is TGTGCCAGCAGCCGAGAGACTGCGACGAACACTGAAGCTTTCTTT.

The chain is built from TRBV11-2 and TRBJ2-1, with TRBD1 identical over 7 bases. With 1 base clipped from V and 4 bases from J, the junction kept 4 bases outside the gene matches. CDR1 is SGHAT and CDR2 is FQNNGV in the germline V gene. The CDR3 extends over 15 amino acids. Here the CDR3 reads CASSLATGSYNEQFF. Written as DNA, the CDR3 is TGTGCCAGCAGCTTAGCGACAGGGAGTTACAATGAGCAGTTCTTC.

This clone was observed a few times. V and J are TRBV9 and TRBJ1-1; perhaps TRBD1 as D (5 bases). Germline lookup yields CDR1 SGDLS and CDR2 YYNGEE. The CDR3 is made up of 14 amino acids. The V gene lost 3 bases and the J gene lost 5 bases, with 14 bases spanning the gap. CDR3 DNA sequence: TGTGCCAGCAGCGGGGGGGACTGGGCAACTGAAGCTTTCTTT. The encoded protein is CASSGGDWATEAFF.

CDR3 sequence: CASSLAGGGYEQYF. In nucleotides, the CDR3 is TGTGCCAGCAGCTTGGCCGGTGGGGGGTACGAGCAGTACTTC. This chain links TRBV5-5 with TRBJ2-7; D is perhaps TRBD2 (6 bases). The CDR3 contains 14 residues. Germline CDR1 reads SGHKS; CDR2 reads YYEKEE (reference sequence). V dropped 0 bases and J dropped 4 bases, with 11 bases sitting between them.

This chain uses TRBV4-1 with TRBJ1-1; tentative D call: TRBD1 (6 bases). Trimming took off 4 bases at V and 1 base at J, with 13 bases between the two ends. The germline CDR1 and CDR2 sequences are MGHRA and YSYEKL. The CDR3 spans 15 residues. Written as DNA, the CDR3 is TGCGCCAGCAGCCGAAACAGGGAAACGAACACTGAAGCTTTCTTT. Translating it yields CASSRNRETNTEAFF.

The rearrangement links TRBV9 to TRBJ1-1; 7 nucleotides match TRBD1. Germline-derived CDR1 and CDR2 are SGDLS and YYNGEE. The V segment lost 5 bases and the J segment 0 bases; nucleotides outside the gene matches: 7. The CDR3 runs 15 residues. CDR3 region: CASRMTGPMNTEAFF. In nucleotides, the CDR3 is TGTGCCAGCAGGATGACAGGGCCGATGAACACTGAAGCTTTCTTT.

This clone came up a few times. CDR3 DNA: TGTGCCAGCAGCGAGACTAGCGAGGGCTACAATGAGCAGTTCTTC. Translating gives CASSETSEGYNEQFF. This chain links TRBV6-1 with TRBJ2-1; 8 bases fit TRBD2. The CDR3 sequence is 15 residues long. The germline CDR1 and CDR2 sequences are MNHNS and SASEGT. With 6 bases clipped from V and 3 bases from J, the junction kept 7 bases outside the gene matches.

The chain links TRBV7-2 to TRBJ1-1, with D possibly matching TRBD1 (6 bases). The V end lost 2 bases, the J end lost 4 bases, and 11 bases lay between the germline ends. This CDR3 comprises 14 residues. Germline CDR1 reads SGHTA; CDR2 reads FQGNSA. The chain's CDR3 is CASSLSRGSTEAFF. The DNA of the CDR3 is TGTGCCAGCAGCTTAAGCAGGGGTAGCACTGAAGCTTTCTTT.

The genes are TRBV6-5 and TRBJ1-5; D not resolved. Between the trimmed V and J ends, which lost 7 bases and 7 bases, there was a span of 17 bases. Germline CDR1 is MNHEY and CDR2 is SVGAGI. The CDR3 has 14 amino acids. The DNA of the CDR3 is TGTGCCAGCAAAAAACGGTCTGTTTCCCAGCCCCAGCATTTT. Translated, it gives CASKKRSVSQPQHF.

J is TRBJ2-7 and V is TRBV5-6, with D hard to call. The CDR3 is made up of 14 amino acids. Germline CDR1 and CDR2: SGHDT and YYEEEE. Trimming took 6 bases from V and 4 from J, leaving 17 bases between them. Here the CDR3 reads CASTGARNVYEQYF. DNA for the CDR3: TGTGCCAGCACCGGCGCACGAAATGTGTACGAGCAGTACTTC.

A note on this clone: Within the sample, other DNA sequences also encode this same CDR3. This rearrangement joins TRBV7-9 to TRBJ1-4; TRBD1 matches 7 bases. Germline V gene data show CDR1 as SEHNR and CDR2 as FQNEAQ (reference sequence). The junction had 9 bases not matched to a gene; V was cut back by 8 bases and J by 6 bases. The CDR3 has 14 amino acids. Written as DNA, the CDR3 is TGTGCCAGCCCCAAGACAGGGTGGTATGAAAAACTGTTTTTT. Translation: CASPKTGWYEKLFF.

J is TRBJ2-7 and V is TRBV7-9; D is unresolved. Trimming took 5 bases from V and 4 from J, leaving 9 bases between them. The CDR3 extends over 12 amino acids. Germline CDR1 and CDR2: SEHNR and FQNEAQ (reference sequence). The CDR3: CASSPSTYEQYF. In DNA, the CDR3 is TGTGCCAGCAGCCCCTCGACTTACGAGCAGTACTTC.

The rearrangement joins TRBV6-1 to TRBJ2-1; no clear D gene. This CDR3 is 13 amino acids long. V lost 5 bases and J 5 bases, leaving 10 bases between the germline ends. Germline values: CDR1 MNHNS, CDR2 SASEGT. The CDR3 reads CASSTNTDNEQFF. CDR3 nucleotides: TGTGCCAGCAGTACTAACACCGACAATGAGCAGTTCTTC.

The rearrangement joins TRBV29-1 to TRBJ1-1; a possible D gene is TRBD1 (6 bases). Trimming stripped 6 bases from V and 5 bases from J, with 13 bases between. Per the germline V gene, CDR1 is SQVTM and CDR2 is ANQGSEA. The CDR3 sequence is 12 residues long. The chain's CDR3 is CSVAGTWTEAFF. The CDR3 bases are TGCAGCGTGGCCGGGACATGGACTGAAGCTTTCTTT.

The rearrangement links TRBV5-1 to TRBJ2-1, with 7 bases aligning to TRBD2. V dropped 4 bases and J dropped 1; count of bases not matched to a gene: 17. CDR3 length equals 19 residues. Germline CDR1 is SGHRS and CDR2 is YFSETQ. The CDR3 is CASSRVGAGRTKSYNEQFF. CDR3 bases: TGCGCCAGCAGCAGAGTGGGAGCGGGACGAACAAAATCCTACAATGAGCAGTTCTTC.

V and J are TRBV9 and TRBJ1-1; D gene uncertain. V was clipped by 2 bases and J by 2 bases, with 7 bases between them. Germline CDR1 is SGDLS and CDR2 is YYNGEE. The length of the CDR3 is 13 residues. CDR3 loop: CASSVGSNTEAFF. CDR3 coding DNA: TGTGCCAGCAGCGTTGGGTCCAACACTGAAGCTTTCTTT.

Here the CDR3 reads CASSVTGETSYNEQFF. The CDR3 region has the DNA TGCGCCAGCAGCGTGACGGGAGAGACCTCCTACAATGAGCAGTTCTTC. The rearrangement joins TRBV5-1 to TRBJ2-1; D is perhaps TRBD2 (6 bases). Trimming removed 4 bases from V and 0 bases from J, with 14 bases in between. CDR3 length: 16 amino acids. Germline V CDR1 and CDR2: SGHRS, YFSETQ.

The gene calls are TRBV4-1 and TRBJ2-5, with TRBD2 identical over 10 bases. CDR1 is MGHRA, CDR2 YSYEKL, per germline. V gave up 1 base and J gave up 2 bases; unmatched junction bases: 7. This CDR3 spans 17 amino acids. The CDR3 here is CASSQGRTSGGQETQYF. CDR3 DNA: TGCGCCAGCAGCCAAGGACGGACTAGCGGAGGACAAGAGACCCAGTACTTC.

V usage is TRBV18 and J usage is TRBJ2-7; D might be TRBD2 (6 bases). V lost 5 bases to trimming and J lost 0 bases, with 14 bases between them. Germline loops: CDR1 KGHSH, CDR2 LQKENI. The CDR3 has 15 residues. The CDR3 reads CASSIYRDFSYEQYF. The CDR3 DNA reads TGTGCCAGCTCAATATACCGGGACTTCTCCTACGAGCAGTACTTC.

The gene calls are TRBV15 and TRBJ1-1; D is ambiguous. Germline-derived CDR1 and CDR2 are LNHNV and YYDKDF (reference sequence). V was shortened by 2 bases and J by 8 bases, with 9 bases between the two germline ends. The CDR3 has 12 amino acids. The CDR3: CATSRLPGEAFF. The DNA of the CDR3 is TGTGCCACCAGCAGACTCCCGGGGGAAGCTTTCTTT. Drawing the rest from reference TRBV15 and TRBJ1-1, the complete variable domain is DAMVIQNPRYQVTQFGKPVTLSCSQTLNHNVMYWYQQKSSQAPKLLFHYYDKDFNNEADTPDNFQSRRPNTSFCFLDIRSPGLGDTAMYLCATSRLPGEAFFGQGTRLTVV.

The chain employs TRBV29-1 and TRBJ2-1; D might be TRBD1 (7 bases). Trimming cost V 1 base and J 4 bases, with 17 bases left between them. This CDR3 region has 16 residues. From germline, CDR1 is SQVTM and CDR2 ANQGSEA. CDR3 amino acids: CSVEGTGSGVYNEQFF. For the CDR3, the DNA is TGCAGCGTTGAAGGGACAGGTAGCGGCGTGTACAATGAGCAGTTCTTC.

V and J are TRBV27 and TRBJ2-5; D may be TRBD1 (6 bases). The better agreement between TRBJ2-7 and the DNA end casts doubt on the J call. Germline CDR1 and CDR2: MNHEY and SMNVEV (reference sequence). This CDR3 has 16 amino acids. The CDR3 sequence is CASSQLSGTSAHEQYF. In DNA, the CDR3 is TGTGCCAGCAGCCAACTTTCCGGGACATCGGCCCACGAGCAGTACTTC.

The CDR3 reads CASSYFRDRDQPQHF. The CDR3, as DNA: TGTGCCAGCAGTTACTTCCGGGACAGGGATCAGCCCCAGCATTTT. The chain couples TRBV6-5 to TRBJ1-5; 9 bases align to TRBD1. The ends lost 1 base at V and 5 bases at J; junction bases unmatched: 3. Germline CDR1 reads MNHEY; CDR2 reads SVGAGI. This CDR3 spans 15 amino acids.

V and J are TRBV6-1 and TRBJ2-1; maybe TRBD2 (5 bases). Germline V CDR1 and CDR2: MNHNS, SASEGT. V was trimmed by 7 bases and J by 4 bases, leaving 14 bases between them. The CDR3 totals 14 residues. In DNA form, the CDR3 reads TGTGCCAGCATAAGGGAGTGGATTTACAATGAGCAGTTCTTC. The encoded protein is CASIREWIYNEQFF.

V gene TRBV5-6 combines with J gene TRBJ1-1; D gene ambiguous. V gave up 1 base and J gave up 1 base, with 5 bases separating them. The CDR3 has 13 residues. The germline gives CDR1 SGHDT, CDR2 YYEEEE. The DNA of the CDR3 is TGTGCCAGCAGCTTGCGGGGGAACACTGAAGCTTTCTTT. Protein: CASSLRGNTEAFF.